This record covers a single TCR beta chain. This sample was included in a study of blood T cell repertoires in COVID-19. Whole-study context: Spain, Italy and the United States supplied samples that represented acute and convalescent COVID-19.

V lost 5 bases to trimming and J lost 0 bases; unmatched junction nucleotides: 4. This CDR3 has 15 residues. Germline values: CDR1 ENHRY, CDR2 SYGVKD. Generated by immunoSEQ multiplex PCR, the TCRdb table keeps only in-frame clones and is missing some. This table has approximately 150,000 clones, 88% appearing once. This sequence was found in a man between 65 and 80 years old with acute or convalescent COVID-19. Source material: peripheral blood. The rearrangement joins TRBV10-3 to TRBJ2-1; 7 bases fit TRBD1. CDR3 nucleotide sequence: TGTGCCATCAGTTTCTCAGGGGGCTCCTACAATGAGCAGTTCTTC. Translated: CAISFSGGSYNEQFF.